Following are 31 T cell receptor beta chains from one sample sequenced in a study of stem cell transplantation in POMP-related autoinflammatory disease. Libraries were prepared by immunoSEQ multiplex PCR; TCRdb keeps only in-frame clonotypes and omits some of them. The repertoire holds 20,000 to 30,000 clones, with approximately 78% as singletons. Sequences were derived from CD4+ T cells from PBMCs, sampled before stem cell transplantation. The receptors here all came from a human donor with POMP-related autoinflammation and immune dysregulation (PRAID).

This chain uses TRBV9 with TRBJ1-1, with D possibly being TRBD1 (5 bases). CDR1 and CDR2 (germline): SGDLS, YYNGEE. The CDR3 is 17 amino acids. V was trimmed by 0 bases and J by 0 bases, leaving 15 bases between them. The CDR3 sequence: CASSVDPDGALNTEAFF. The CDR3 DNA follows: TGTGCCAGCAGCGTAGACCCTGATGGGGCCCTGAACACTGAAGCTTTCTTT.

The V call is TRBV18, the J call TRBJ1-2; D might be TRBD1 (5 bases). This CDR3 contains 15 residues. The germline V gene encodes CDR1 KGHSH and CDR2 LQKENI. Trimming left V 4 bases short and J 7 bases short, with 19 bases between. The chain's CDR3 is CASSRAEGPSIGYTF. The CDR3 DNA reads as TGTGCCAGCTCACGAGCGGAGGGGCCTTCTATTGGCTACACCTTC.

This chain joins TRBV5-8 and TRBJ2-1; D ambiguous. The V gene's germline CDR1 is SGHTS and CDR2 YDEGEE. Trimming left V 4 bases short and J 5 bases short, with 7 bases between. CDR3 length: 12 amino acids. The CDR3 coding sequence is TGTGCCAGCAGCCCTCCAAACAATGAGCAGTTCTTC. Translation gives CASSPPNNEQFF.

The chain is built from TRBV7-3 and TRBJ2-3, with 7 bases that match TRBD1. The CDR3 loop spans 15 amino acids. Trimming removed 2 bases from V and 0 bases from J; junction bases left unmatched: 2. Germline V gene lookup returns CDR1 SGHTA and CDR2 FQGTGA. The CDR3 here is CASSLLGQSTDTQYF. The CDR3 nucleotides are TGTGCCAGCAGCTTATTGGGACAGAGCACAGATACGCAGTATTTT. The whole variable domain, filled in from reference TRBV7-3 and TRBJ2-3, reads GAGVSQTPSNKVTEKGKYVELRCDPISGHTALYWYRQSLGQGPEFLIYFQGTGAADDSGLPNDRFFAVRPEGSVSTLKIQRTERGDSAVYLCASSLLGQSTDTQYFGPGTRLTVL.

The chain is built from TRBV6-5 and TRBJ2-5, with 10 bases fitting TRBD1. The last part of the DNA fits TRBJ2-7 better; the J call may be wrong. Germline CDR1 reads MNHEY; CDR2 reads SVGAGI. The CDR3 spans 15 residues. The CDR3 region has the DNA TGTGCCAGCAGTTACTCGAGGGACAGGGGTCACGAGCAGTACTTC. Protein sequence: CASSYSRDRGHEQYF.

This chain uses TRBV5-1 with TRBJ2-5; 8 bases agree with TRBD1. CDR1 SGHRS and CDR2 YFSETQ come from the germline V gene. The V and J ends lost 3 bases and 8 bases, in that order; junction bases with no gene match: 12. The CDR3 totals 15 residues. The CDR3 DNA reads TGCGCCAGCAGCTCCTCAGGGGGCGGTCAAAGAACCCAGTACTTC. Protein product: CASSSSGGGQRTQYF.

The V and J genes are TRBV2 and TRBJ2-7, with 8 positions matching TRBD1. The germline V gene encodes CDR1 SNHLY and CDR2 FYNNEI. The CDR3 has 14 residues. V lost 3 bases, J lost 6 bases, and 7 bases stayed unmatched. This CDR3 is CASSDRGLLREQYF. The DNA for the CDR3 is TGTGCCAGCAGTGACAGGGGGCTACTCCGCGAGCAGTACTTC.

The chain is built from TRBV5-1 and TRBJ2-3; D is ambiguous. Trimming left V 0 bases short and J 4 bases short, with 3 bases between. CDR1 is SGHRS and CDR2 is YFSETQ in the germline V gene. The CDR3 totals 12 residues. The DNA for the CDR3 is TGCGCCAGCAGCTTGGGAGCAGATACGCAGTATTTT. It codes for CASSLGADTQYF.

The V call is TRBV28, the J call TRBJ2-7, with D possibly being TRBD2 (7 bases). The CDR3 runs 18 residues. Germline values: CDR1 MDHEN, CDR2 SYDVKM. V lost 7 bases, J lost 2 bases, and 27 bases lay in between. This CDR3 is CASTWRNRAQRDPYEQYF. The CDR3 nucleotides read TGTGCCAGCACTTGGAGGAACAGGGCTCAGCGGGATCCCTACGAGCAGTACTTC.

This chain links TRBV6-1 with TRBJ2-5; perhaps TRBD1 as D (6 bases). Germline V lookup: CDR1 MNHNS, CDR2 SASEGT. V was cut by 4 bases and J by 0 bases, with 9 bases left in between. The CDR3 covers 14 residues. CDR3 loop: CASSAQGYQETQYF. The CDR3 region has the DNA TGTGCCAGCAGTGCGCAGGGGTACCAAGAGACCCAGTACTTC.

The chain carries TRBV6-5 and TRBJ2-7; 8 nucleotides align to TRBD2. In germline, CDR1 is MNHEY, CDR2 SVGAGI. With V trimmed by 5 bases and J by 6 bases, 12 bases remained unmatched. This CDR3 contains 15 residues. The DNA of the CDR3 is TGTGCCAGCAGTACCGCCGGGACTAGTTACTCCGAGCAGTACTTC. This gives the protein CASSTAGTSYSEQYF.

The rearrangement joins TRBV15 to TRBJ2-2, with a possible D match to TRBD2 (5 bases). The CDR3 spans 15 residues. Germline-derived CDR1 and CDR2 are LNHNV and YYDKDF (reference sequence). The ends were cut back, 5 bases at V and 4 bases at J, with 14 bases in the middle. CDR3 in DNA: TGTGCCACCAGCCCGGGTCGGGGAATCACCGGGGAGCTGTTTTTT. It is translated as CATSPGRGITGELFF.

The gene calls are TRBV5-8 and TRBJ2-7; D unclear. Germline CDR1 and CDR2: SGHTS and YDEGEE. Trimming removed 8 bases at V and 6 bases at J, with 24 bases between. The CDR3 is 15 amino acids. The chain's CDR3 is CASNPIYSLNGEQYF. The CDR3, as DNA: TGTGCCAGTAATCCGATCTATTCCTTAAACGGCGAGCAGTACTTC.

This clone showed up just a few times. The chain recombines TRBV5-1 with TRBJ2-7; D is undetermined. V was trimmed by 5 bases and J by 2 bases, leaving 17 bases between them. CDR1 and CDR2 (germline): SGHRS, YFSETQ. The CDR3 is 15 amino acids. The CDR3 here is CASSPPETSPYEQYF. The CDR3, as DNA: TGCGCCAGCAGTCCTCCGGAGACATCGCCCTACGAGCAGTACTTC.

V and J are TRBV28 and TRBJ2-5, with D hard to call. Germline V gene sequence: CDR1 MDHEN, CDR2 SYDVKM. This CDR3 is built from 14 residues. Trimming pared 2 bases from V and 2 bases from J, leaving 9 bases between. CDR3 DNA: TGTGCCAGCAGTTTAAGGCTAGTTCAAGAGACCCAGTACTTC. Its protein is CASSLRLVQETQYF.

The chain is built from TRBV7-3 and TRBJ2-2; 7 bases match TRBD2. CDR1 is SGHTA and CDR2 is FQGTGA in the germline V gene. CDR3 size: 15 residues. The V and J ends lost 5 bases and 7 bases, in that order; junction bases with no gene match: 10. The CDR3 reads CASSPSRTSFGELFF. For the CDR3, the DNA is TGTGCCAGCAGCCCCAGCCGGACTAGTTTCGGGGAGCTGTTTTTT. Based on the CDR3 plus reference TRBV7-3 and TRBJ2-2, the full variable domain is GAGVSQTPSNKVTEKGKYVELRCDPISGHTALYWYRQSLGQGPEFLIYFQGTGAADDSGLPNDRFFAVRPEGSVSTLKIQRTERGDSAVYLCASSPSRTSFGELFFGEGSRLTVL.

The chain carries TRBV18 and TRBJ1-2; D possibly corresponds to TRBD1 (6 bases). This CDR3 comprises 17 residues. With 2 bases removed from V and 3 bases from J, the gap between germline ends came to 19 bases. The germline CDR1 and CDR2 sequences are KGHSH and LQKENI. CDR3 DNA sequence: TGTGCCAGCTCACCAAGGGACGGACGCCCAGGGGACTATGGCTACACCTTC. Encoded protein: CASSPRDGRPGDYGYTF.

CDR3 protein: CASRRVGYETQYF. The CDR3 DNA follows: TGTGCCAGCCGCCGCGTGGGGTACGAGACCCAGTACTTC. This sequence joins TRBV6-5 and TRBJ2-5, with D unresolved. This CDR3 has 13 residues. CDR1 and CDR2 (germline): MNHEY, SVGAGI. V lost 8 bases to trimming and J lost 5 bases, with 15 bases between them.

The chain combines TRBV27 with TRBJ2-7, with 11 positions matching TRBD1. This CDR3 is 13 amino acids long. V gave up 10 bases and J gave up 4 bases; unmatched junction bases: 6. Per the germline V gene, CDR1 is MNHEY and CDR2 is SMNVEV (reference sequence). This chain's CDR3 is CATRTGGVYEQYF. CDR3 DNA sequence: TGTGCCACCCGGACAGGGGGCGTGTACGAGCAGTACTTC.

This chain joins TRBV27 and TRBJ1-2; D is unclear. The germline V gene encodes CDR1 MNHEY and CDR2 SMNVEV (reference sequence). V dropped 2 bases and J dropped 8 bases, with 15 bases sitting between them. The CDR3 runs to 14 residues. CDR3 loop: CASSLLGPNAGYTF. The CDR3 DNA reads TGTGCCAGCAGTTTACTCGGGCCCAACGCCGGCTACACCTTC.

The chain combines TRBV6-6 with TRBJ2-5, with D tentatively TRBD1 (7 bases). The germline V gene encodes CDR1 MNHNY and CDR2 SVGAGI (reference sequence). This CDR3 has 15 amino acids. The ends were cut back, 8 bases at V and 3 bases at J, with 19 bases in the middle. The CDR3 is CASLGGQRMKETQYF. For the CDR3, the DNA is TGTGCCAGCCTGGGGGGACAGAGGATGAAAGAGACCCAGTACTTC.

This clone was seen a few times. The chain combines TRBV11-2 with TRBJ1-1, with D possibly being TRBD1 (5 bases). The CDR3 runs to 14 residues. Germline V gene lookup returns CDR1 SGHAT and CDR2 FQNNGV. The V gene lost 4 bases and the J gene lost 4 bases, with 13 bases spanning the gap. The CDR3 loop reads CASSWDRASTEAFF. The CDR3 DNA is TGTGCCAGCAGCTGGGACCGGGCCTCCACTGAAGCTTTCTTT.

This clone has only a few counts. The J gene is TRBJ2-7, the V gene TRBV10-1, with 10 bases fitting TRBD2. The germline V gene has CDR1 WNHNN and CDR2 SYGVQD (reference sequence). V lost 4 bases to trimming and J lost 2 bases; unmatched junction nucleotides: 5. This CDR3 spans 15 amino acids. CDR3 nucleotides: TGCGCCAGCAGTGCCGGACTAGCGGTAACCTACGAGCAGTACTTC. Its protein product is CASSAGLAVTYEQYF.

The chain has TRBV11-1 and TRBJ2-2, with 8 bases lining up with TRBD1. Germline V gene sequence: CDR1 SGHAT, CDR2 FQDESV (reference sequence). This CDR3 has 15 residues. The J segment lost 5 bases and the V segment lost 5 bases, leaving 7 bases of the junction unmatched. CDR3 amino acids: CASSPGQGLTGELFF. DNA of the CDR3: TGTGCCAGCAGCCCCGGACAGGGCCTTACCGGGGAGCTGTTTTTT.

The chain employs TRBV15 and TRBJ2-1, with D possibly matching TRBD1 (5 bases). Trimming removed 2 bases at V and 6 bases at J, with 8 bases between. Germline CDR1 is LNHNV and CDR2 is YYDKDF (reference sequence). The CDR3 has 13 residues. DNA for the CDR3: TGTGCCACCAGCAGATATGGGGCCAATGAGCAGTTCTTC. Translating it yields CATSRYGANEQFF.

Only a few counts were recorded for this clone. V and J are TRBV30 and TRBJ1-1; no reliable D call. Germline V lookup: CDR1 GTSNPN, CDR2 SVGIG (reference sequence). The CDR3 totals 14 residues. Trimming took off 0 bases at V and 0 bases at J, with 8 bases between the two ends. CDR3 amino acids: CAWSVSGLNTEAFF. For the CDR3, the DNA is TGTGCCTGGAGTGTATCGGGGTTGAACACTGAAGCTTTCTTT.

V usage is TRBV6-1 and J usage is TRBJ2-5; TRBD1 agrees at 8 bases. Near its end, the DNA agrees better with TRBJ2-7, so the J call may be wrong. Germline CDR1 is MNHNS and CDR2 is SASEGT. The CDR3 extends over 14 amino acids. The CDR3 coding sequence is TGTGCCAGCAGTGGCAGGGGGCCGTCCTACGAGCAGTACTTC. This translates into CASSGRGPSYEQYF.

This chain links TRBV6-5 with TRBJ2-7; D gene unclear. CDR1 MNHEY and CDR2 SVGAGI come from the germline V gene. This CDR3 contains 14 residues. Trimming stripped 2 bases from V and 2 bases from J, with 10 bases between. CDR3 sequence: CASSYGQSTYEQYF. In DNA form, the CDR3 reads TGTGCCAGCAGTTACGGGCAGTCTACCTACGAGCAGTACTTC.

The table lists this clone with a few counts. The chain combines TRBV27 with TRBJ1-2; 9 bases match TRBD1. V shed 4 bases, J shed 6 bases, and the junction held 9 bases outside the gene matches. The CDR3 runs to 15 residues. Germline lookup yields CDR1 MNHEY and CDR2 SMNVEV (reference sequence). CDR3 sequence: CASSSPDRGLHGYTF. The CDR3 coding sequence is TGTGCCAGCAGTTCGCCGGACAGGGGACTGCATGGCTACACCTTC.

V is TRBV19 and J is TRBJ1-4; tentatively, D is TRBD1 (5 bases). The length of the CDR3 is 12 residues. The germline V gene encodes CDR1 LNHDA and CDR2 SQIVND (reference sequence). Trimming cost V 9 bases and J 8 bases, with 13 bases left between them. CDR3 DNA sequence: TGTGCCAGGGAAGGACATGAGGAAAAACTGTTTTTT. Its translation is CAREGHEEKLFF.

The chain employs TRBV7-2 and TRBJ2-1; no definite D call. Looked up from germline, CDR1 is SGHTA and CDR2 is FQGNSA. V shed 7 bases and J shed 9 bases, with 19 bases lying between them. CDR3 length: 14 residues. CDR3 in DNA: TGTGCCAGCATCCAGACCCCCGTCCTCGCTGAGCAGTTCTTC. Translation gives CASIQTPVLAEQFF.